The next 27 T cell receptor beta chains were all read from a single sample in a study of blood T cells in healthy people across ages (dated by TCRdb to the mid-2010s). Preparation of the library involved 5' RACE. Sequencing relied on an Illumina HiSeq 2500. The second PCR ran for about 6 to 12 cycles and used a J-beta primer mix along with a sample-barcoded 5' primer. The public reads were reprocessed in TCRdb via fastp at Q25 and MiXCR, keeping in-frame beta chains. Each record represents a unique CDR3 protein, reported with the most common genes and DNA among its rows. The sample table records over 1.5 million distinct CDR3 sequences; around 50% of these occur just once. The top ten clones comprise approximately 2.1% of the sample. Sample: blood. Receptors originate from a woman in her thirties or forties in good health.

This clonotype was picked up a small number of times. The gene calls are TRBV20-1 and TRBJ2-1; 9 bases agree with TRBD2. Unmatched junction bases numbered 8, after V lost 0 bases and J lost 5 bases. Germline V gene data show CDR1 as DFQATT and CDR2 as SNEGSKA (reference sequence). The CDR3 contains 16 residues. The CDR3 nucleotides read TGCAGTGCTAGAGATACTGGGCTAGCGGGGCACAATGAGCAGTTCTTC. It is translated as CSARDTGLAGHNEQFF.

V and J are TRBV5-1 and TRBJ2-4; D remains unclear. The CDR3 extends over 17 amino acids. CDR1 and CDR2 (germline): SGHRS, YFSETQ. V was cut by 4 bases and J by 0 bases, with 17 bases left in between. CDR3 loop: CASSPLAAPLAKNIQYF. The CDR3 bases are TGCGCCAGCAGCCCGTTGGCAGCGCCCTTAGCCAAAAACATTCAGTACTTC.

The genes are TRBV21-1 and TRBJ1-4; TRBD1, the D gene given by the table, was not confirmed from the DNA. TRBV21-1 is a pseudogene locus. CDR3 length: 13 amino acids. The CDR3 DNA follows: TGTGCCAGGGGTGACAGGGGGCATGAAAAACTGTTTTTT. The encoded protein is CARGDRGHEKLFF.

This clonotype was observed a handful of times. V and J are TRBV7-2 and TRBJ2-5, with D possibly matching TRBD1 (6 bases). V lost 5 bases and J lost 4, with 17 bases in between. Germline values: CDR1 SGHTA, CDR2 FQGNSA. The CDR3 has 15 amino acids. The CDR3 sequence is CASSRTSQGRETQYF. CDR3 nucleotide sequence: TGTGCCAGCAGCAGAACATCACAGGGTCGAGAGACCCAGTACTTC.

The chain is built from TRBV5-1 and TRBJ2-1; TRBD1 matches at 8 bases. The J segment lost 3 bases and the V segment lost 3 bases, leaving 11 bases of the junction unmatched. Germline assignment: CDR1 SGHRS and CDR2 YFSETQ. There are 17 residues in the CDR3. The DNA of the CDR3 is TGCGCCAGCAGCTACGATTCGCAGGGGGCTGTCTACAATGAGCAGTTCTTC. Residues: CASSYDSQGAVYNEQFF.

V usage is TRBV29-1 and J usage is TRBJ1-2, with TRBD1 matching 11 bases. Trimming removed 5 bases from V and 2 bases from J; junction bases left unmatched: 16. Germline CDR1 and CDR2: SQVTM and ANQGSEA. This CDR3 is built from 18 residues. CDR3 bases: TGCAGCGTTCGGCTTTTGGGACAGGGGGATGGTACGAACTATGGCTACACCTTC. It specifies CSVRLLGQGDGTNYGYTF.

This sequence joins TRBV7-3 and TRBJ2-1, with D unclear. TRBJ2-7 matches the DNA end more closely, so the J call is doubtful. The CDR3 consists of 15 residues. Germline V gene lookup returns CDR1 SGHTA and CDR2 FQGTGA. The CDR3: CASSLGQSSYNEQYF. DNA of the CDR3: TGTGCCAGCAGCTTAGGGCAGAGCTCCTACAATGAGCAGTACTTC.

With respect to this clonotype: One junction end does not reproduce the germline sequence, and a read error may be involved. The chain links TRBV10-3 to TRBJ2-7, with a weak D call TRBD2 (5 bases). The CDR3 sequence is 12 residues long. Germline CDR1 reads ENHRY; CDR2 reads SYGVKD. In DNA form, the CDR3 reads TGTGCCATCAGTGAGACTAGTTACGAGCAGTACTTT. Encoded protein: CAISETSYEQYF.

This clonotype was seen a few times. CDR3 sequence: CSAREGQFYNEQFF. Here the CDR3 DNA reads TGCAGTGCTAGAGAAGGACAGTTTTACAATGAGCAGTTCTTC. This sequence joins TRBV20-1 and TRBJ2-1; the D gene is possibly TRBD1 (6 bases). Germline CDR1 and CDR2: DFQATT and SNEGSKA (reference sequence). V was pared by 0 bases and J by 4 bases, with 10 bases between. This CDR3 region has 14 residues.

The chain couples TRBV25-1 to TRBJ1-1; D is unresolved. Germline lookup yields CDR1 MGHDK and CDR2 SYGVNS. The CDR3 is made up of 14 amino acids. Trimming shortened V by 2 bases and J by 1 base, and 8 bases separated the two germline ends. CDR3 DNA: TGTGCCAGCAGTGAACGTCGGGGGAACACTGAAGCTTTCTTT. Its protein is CASSERRGNTEAFF.

This chain links TRBV20-1 with TRBJ2-3; possibly TRBD2 for D (6 bases). Germline-derived CDR1 and CDR2 are DFQATT and SNEGSKA (reference sequence). The V end was cut by 1 base, the J end by 4 bases, with 15 bases between. This CDR3 contains 15 residues. The CDR3 nucleotides read TGCAGTGCTAGAGTCCTAGCGATCTCCGCAGATACGCAGTATTTT. Encoded protein: CSARVLAISADTQYF.

This clonotype came up a few times. V is TRBV20-1 and J is TRBJ2-5; TRBD1 matches 7 bases. The CDR3 totals 14 residues. Germline V lookup: CDR1 DFQATT, CDR2 SNEGSKA (reference sequence). The junction had 3 bases not matched to a gene; V was cut back by 1 base and J by 1 base. In DNA form, the CDR3 reads TGCAGTGCTAGAGCAGGGACAGCCCAAGAGACCCAGTACTTC. Residues: CSARAGTAQETQYF.

The chain combines TRBV10-3 with TRBJ2-5; D possibly corresponds to TRBD1 (5 bases). The CDR3 is 16 residues long. V dropped 8 bases and J dropped 11 bases, with 30 bases sitting between them. Germline V gene sequence: CDR1 ENHRY, CDR2 SYGVKD. This chain's CDR3 is CAIAPLGQGAFGEQYF. In DNA, the CDR3 is TGTGCCATCGCCCCTCTCGGGCAGGGCGCCTTCGGTGAGCAGTACTTC.

J is TRBJ2-3 and V is TRBV9; D is ambiguous. V lost 2 bases to trimming and J lost 6 bases, with 7 bases between them. The germline V gene encodes CDR1 SGDLS and CDR2 YYNGEE. This CDR3 is built from 12 residues. The CDR3 nucleotides are TGTGCCAGCAGCGTCGAGCGCGATACGCAGTATTTT. Amino acids: CASSVERDTQYF.

As DNA, the CDR3 is TGTGCCAGCAGTTACACCGGGACAGGGGGAGCATCACCCCTCCACTTT. As protein: CASSYTGTGGASPLHF. This chain uses TRBV6-5 with TRBJ1-6; 11 bases agree with TRBD1. V lost 2 bases to trimming and J lost 10 bases; unmatched junction nucleotides: 7. Germline V gene sequence: CDR1 MNHEY, CDR2 SVGAGI. The CDR3 consists of 16 residues.

This clonotype was counted a few times. The V and J genes are TRBV20-1 and TRBJ2-3; a weak D match, TRBD1 (5 bases). From germline, CDR1 is DFQATT and CDR2 SNEGSKA (reference sequence). V was clipped by 2 bases and J by 1 base, with 13 bases between them. This CDR3 comprises 15 residues. Here the CDR3 reads CSARHVRVGTDTQYF. The CDR3 DNA is TGCAGTGCTAGACATGTCAGGGTAGGCACAGATACGCAGTATTTT.

This clonotype was observed at least ten times. The gene calls are TRBV4-1 and TRBJ1-2; the match to TRBD1 covers 7 bases. With V trimmed by 0 bases and J by 4 bases, 2 bases remained unmatched. Germline CDR1 MGHRA, CDR2 YSYEKL. This CDR3 has 14 residues. The CDR3 region is CASSQEGTVYGYTF. In nucleotides, the CDR3 is TGCGCCAGCAGCCAAGAAGGGACAGTCTATGGCTACACCTTC.

The CDR3 loop is CASSLGPDRVPEQYF. The DNA for the CDR3 is TGTGCCAGCAGCTTAGGTCCGGACAGGGTCCCCGAGCAGTACTTC. The chain carries TRBV7-9 and TRBJ2-7; 8 bases are a match to TRBD1. Per the germline V gene, CDR1 is SEHNR and CDR2 is FQNEAQ (reference sequence). The V gene end was trimmed by 1 base and the J gene end by 6 bases; junction bases not matched to a gene: 8. This CDR3 region has 15 residues.

The CDR3 sequence: CSARTGDVDEQYF. The CDR3 DNA follows: TGCAGTGCGCGGACAGGGGACGTTGATGAGCAGTACTTC. The chain is built from TRBV20-1 and TRBJ2-5; TRBD1 matches at 9 bases. V lost 6 bases to trimming and J lost 11 bases; unmatched junction nucleotides: 13. This CDR3 spans 13 amino acids. The germline V gene has CDR1 DFQATT and CDR2 SNEGSKA (reference sequence).

This chain uses TRBV20-1 with TRBJ2-7; 9 bases are shared with TRBD2. This CDR3 spans 14 amino acids. The germline gives CDR1 DFQATT, CDR2 SNEGSKA (reference sequence). The V and J ends lost 6 bases and 7 bases, in that order; junction bases with no gene match: 13. This chain's CDR3 is CSAAPGLAYNEQYF. The CDR3 nucleotides are TGCAGTGCCGCGCCGGGACTAGCATACAATGAGCAGTACTTC.

The chain has TRBV15 and TRBJ2-2; possibly TRBD1 for D (5 bases). Trimming stripped 0 bases from V and 4 bases from J, with 15 bases between. Per the germline V gene, CDR1 is LNHNV and CDR2 is YYDKDF (reference sequence). The CDR3 has 17 residues. CDR3 loop: CATSRDFSRQTTGELFF. The CDR3 nucleotides are TGTGCCACCAGCAGAGATTTTTCGAGACAGACCACCGGGGAGCTGTTTTTT.

V is TRBV6-5 and J is TRBJ1-4; possible D gene TRBD1, 6 bases. The CDR3 runs 15 residues. Germline values: CDR1 MNHEY, CDR2 SVGAGI. Trimming pared 6 bases from V and 8 bases from J, leaving 19 bases between. The CDR3 coding sequence is TGTGCCAGCAGGCCCTCGGGGGCACGAAGGGAAAAACTGTTTTTT. Translating gives CASRPSGARREKLFF.

This clonotype has just a few counts. V gene TRBV29-1 combines with J gene TRBJ2-5; D remains unclear. This CDR3 has 15 residues. Germline V lookup: CDR1 SQVTM, CDR2 ANQGSEA. The V and J ends lost 0 bases and 5 bases respectively, with 16 bases between them. The CDR3 DNA sequence: TGCAGCGTTGAAGATCGGAATTGGGCATTGGAGACCCAGTACTTC. This translates into CSVEDRNWALETQYF.

This clonotype was seen a handful of times. V gene TRBV9 combines with J gene TRBJ2-7; 8 bases are a match to TRBD2. The V and J ends lost 4 bases and 5 bases, in that order; junction bases with no gene match: 8. CDR3 length: 14 residues. Looked up from germline, CDR1 is SGDLS and CDR2 is YYNGEE. The CDR3 sequence: CASSTSGGAHEQYF. The CDR3 nucleotides are TGTGCCAGCAGCACCTCCGGGGGGGCCCACGAGCAGTACTTC. The full variable domain, rest sourced from reference TRBV9 and TRBJ2-7, is DSGVTQTPKHLITATGQRVTLRCSPRSGDLSVYWYQQSLDQGLQFLIQYYNGEERAKGNILERFSAQQFPDLHSELNLSSLELGDSALYFCASSTSGGAHEQYFGPGTRLTVT.

The rearrangement links TRBV6-5 to TRBJ2-4; 10 bases line up with TRBD1. CDR1 MNHEY and CDR2 SVGAGI come from the germline V gene. The junction had 1 base not matched to a gene; V was cut back by 2 bases and J by 6 bases. The CDR3 sequence is 14 residues long. CDR3 nucleotides: TGTGCCAGCAGTTACGGACAGGGGGTAAACATTCAGTACTTC. Residues: CASSYGQGVNIQYF.

V and J are TRBV5-1 and TRBJ1-4; D is unclear. CDR1 is SGHRS and CDR2 is YFSETQ in the germline V gene. CDR3 size: 12 residues. The V end lost 1 base, the J end lost 10 bases, and 8 bases lay between the germline ends. DNA of the CDR3: TGCGCCAGCAGCTTGAATCTTGGAAAACTGTTTTTT. The encoded protein is CASSLNLGKLFF. Filled out from reference TRBV5-1 and TRBJ1-4, the complete variable domain reads KAGVTQTPRYLIKTRGQQVTLSCSPISGHRSVSWYQQTPGQGLQFLFEYFSETQRNKGNFPGRFSGRQFSNSRSEMNVSTLELGDSALYLCASSLNLGKLFFGSGTQLSVL.

V usage is TRBV20-1 and J usage is TRBJ2-7; D not certain. The DNA end is more similar to TRBJ2-5, so the J call may be wrong. The CDR3 extends over 12 amino acids. The germline CDR1 and CDR2 sequences are DFQATT and SNEGSKA (reference sequence). CDR3 protein: CSFSVTVETQYF. The CDR3, as DNA: TGCAGTTTCAGCGTGACGGTCGAGACCCAGTACTTC.